These 5 T cell receptor beta chains originate from one sample sequenced in a study of T-cell memory formation after mild COVID-19. TCRdb re-analysed the 5' RACE reads in MiXCR, keeping a single row per CDR3 protein. The sample lists roughly 180,000 distinct CDR3 sequences, less than 20% seen once, with 3.9% in the top ten. The sample was PBMCs or a T cell subset sorted from them (not recorded which). The source of these receptors is a man aged 18 to 30 who had mild COVID-19 (a few samples of this study predate the infection). Cell type and time point are not known.

This clonotype turned up a few times. The V gene is TRBV20-1, the J gene TRBJ2-5, with D perhaps given as TRBD1 or TRBD2 (5 bases each). The CDR3 length is 15 residues. Germline assignment: CDR1 DFQATT and CDR2 SNEGSKA (reference sequence). V was cut by 3 bases and J by 4 bases, with 18 bases left in between. The CDR3 region is CSASKTGPLRETQYF. The CDR3 DNA follows: TGCAGTGCTAGCAAAACGGGACCGCTGCGAGAGACCCAGTACTTC.

This clonotype was recorded many times. This rearrangement joins TRBV5-1 to TRBJ2-3, with TRBD2 identical over 11 bases. The J segment lost 2 bases and the V segment lost 4 bases, leaving 6 bases of the junction unmatched. The germline V gene encodes CDR1 SGHRS and CDR2 YFSETQ. This CDR3 has 16 amino acids. CDR3 residues: CASSPSGGTLTDTQYF. CDR3 bases: TGCGCCAGCAGCCCTAGCGGGGGGACCCTCACAGATACGCAGTATTTT.

V is TRBV19 and J is TRBJ2-3; 10 bases line up with TRBD1. The V and J ends lost 7 bases and 6 bases, in that order; junction bases with no gene match: 10. Germline assignment: CDR1 LNHDA and CDR2 SQIVND (reference sequence). The length of the CDR3 is 15 residues. This CDR3 reads CASIKRDRGGDTQYF. In nucleotides, the CDR3 is TGTGCCAGTATAAAAAGGGACAGGGGTGGTGATACGCAGTATTTT.

This clonotype was observed a handful of times. The CDR3 DNA reads as TGTGCCAGCAGCTTTGGGACTAGCGGAGGCCAAGAGACCCAGTACTTC. Residues: CASSFGTSGGQETQYF. J is TRBJ2-5 and V is TRBV7-6; 11 bases line up with TRBD2. The CDR3 is 16 residues long. Germline CDR1 reads SGHVS; CDR2 reads FNYEAQ. The J segment lost 1 base and the V segment lost 3 bases, leaving 4 bases of the junction unmatched.

The chain combines TRBV7-3 with TRBJ1-2, with 8 positions matching TRBD1. The CDR3 is 16 amino acids. The V gene end was trimmed by 2 bases and the J gene end by 8 bases; junction bases not matched to a gene: 13. The germline CDR1 and CDR2 sequences are SGHTA and FQGTGA. CDR3 in amino acids: CASSLQSTGGLKGYTF. CDR3 in DNA: TGTGCCAGCAGCTTACAGTCAACAGGGGGGTTGAAAGGCTACACCTTC.